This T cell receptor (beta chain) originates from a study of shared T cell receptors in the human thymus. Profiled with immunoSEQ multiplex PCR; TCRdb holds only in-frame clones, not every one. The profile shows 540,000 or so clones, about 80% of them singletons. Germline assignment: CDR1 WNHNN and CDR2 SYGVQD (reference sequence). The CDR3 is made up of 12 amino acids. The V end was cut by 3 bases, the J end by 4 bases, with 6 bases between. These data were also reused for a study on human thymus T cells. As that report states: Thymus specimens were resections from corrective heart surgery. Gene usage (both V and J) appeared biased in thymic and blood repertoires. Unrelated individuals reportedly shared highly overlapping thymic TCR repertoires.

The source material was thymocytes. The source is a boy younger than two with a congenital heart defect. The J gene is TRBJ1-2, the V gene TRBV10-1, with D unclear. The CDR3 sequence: CASSDSGYGYTF. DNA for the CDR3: TGCGCCAGCAGTGACTCAGGCTATGGCTACACCTTC.